The present entry profiles one T cell receptor beta chain with its context. Its specificity is not known. The V and J ends lost 7 bases and 4 bases, in that order; junction bases with no gene match: 12. The germline CDR1 and CDR2 sequences are SQVTM and ANQGSEA. The CDR3 has 14 amino acids. The data derive from a study of CD8+ T cells in alopecia areata. Study-level points and caveats: Between patients, shared TCR sequences were less clear than in mice. This was possibly due in part to HLA diversity in the patient population. Normal skin's resident alphabeta T cells are sequenced alongside lesional scalp T cells.

Following RNA extraction, reverse transcription yielded cDNA that acted as the sequencing template. TCRdb's table, derived via immunoSEQ multiplex PCR, lists solely in-frame clones and lacks some. The sample has 110,000 or so clones, around two fifths seen once; the top ten hold roughly 3.2%. The material sequenced was CD4+ T cells sorted from blood. The chain employs TRBV29-1 and TRBJ1-2, with 7 bases lining up with TRBD1. The TCR originated in a human donor with alopecia areata. Written as DNA, the CDR3 is TGCAGCGCTAGACAGGGCCAGTCTATCTATGGCTACACCTTC. Protein product: CSARQGQSIYGYTF.